A single sample is the source of the 3 T cell receptor beta chains below, sequenced in a study of vaccination effects on CD4 cells after COVID-19. The repertoire was sequenced with immunoSEQ multiplex PCR; TCRdb's copy has only in-frame clones and lacks some. The sample holds about 46,000 clones, 65% to 80% seen once. Having been cultured for 9 to 11 days, the cells underwent CD4+ T cell isolation. A PCR test confirmed that the person had SARS-CoV-2 infection between March and December 2020. Vaccine administered to participants consisted of two doses of either BNT162b2 or mRNA-1273. Their antigens remain unidentified. Sequenced here: CD4+ T cells from PBMCs cultured without peptide, sampled after COVID-19 vaccination. All receptors derive from a human donor who had a prior SARS-CoV-2 infection.

The chain employs TRBV7-2 and TRBJ2-7; D may be TRBD2 (6 bases). CDR3 length: 14 amino acids. The germline V gene has CDR1 SGHTA and CDR2 FQGNSA. V lost 2 bases and J 3 bases, leaving 11 bases between the germline ends. The CDR3 DNA sequence: TGTGCCAGCAGCTTAAGCCTAGCGAGCTACGAGCAGTACTTC. Its protein product is CASSLSLASYEQYF.

The chain carries TRBV7-2 and TRBJ1-2, with 9 bases fitting TRBD1. V lost 7 bases and J lost 8; bases outside the gene matches: 8. The germline gives CDR1 SGHTA, CDR2 FQGNSA. The CDR3 spans 13 residues. CDR3 in DNA: TGTGCCAGCACCGCTACAGGGGGCGTAGGCTACACCTTC. Amino acid sequence: CASTATGGVGYTF.

The chain recombines TRBV25-1 with TRBJ2-2; 11 positions agree with TRBD1. Looked up from germline, CDR1 is MGHDK and CDR2 is SYGVNS. The CDR3 extends over 16 amino acids. V shed 6 bases and J 4 bases; nucleotides not matched to a gene: 7. The CDR3 coding sequence is TGTGCCAGCAGCGACCCTGGACAGGGGGCCACCGGGGAGCTGTTTTTT. Protein: CASSDPGQGATGELFF.